The entry that follows covers one TCR beta chain sequence. Its antigen remains unidentified. The entry originates in a study of blood T cells in healthy people across ages. Study-wide findings and caveats: Fewer expanded clones and more diversity marked long-lived versus aged donors. A roughly linear age-dependent decrease characterized TCR beta diversity per million T cells.

Using a J-beta primer mix together with a sample-barcoded 5' primer, a second PCR was run for about 7 to 12 cycles. Each single sample gave us at least 2.5 million CDR3-containing paired-end reads. TCRdb processed the 5' RACE reads anew with MiXCR; each CDR3 protein has one entry. The sample yields approximately 850,000 distinct CDR3 sequences, 55% to 70% seen once. Germline V gene sequence: CDR1 SNHLY, CDR2 FYNNEI. The CDR3 loop spans 15 amino acids. V was pared by 7 bases and J by 7 bases, with 17 bases between. Input material: blood. This chain joins TRBV2 and TRBJ1-6; maybe TRBD1 (5 bases). The clonotype originates from a man younger than 40 in good health. Here the CDR3 reads CASTQTSGLNSPLHF. The CDR3 DNA sequence: TGTGCCAGCACTCAGACATCGGGGCTGAATTCACCCCTCCACTTT.